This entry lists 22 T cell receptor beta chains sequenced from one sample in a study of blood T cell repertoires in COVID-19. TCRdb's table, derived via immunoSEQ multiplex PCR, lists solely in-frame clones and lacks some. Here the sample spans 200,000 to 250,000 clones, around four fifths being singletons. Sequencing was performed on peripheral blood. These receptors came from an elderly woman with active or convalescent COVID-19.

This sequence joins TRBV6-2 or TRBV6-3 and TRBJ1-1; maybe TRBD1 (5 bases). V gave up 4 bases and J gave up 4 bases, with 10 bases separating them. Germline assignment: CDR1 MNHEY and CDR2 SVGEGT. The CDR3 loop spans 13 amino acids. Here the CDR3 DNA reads TGTGCCAGCAGTTTGTCAGGGCGCACTGAAGCTTTCTTT. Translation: CASSLSGRTEAFF.

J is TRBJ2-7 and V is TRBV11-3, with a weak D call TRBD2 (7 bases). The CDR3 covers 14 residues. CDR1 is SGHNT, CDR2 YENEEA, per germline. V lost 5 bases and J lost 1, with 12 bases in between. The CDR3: CASSRGGGSYEQYF. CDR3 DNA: TGTGCCAGCAGCAGGGGGGGAGGGTCCTACGAGCAGTACTTC.

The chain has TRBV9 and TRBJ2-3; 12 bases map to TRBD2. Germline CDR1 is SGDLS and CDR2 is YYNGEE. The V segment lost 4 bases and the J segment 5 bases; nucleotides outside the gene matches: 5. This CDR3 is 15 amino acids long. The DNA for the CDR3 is TGTGCCAGCAGCCCCAGGACTAGCGGGAAAGATACGCAGTATTTT. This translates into CASSPRTSGKDTQYF.

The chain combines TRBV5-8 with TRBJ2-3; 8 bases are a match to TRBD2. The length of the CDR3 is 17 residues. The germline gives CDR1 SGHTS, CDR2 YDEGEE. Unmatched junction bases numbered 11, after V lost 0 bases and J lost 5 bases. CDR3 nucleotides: TGTGCCAGCAGCTTGGGAAGAAGCGGGAGCGGAAGAGATACGCAGTATTTT. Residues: CASSLGRSGSGRDTQYF.

CDR3 DNA: TGTGCCAGCACCGGGACAGGGATTGACTATGGCTACACCTTC. Translation gives CASTGTGIDYGYTF. The rearrangement links TRBV28 to TRBJ1-2; TRBD1 agrees at 9 bases. This CDR3 is 14 amino acids long. Germline V gene sequence: CDR1 MDHEN, CDR2 SYDVKM. After removal of 7 bases from V and 3 bases from J, the junction contained 6 bases not matched to a gene.

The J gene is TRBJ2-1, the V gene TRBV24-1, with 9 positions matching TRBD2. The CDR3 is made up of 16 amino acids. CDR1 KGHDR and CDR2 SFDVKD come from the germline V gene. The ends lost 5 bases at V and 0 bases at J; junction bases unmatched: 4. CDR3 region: CATSGGSGSSYNEQFF. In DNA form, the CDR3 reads TGTGCCACCAGTGGAGGTAGCGGGAGCTCCTACAATGAGCAGTTCTTC.

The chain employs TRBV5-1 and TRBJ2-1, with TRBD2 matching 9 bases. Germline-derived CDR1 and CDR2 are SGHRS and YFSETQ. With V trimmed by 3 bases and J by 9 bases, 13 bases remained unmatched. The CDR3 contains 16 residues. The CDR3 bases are TGCGCCAGCAGCTCGGGTCCCGGGACTAGCCGGGGTGAGCAGTTCTTC. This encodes CASSSGPGTSRGEQFF.

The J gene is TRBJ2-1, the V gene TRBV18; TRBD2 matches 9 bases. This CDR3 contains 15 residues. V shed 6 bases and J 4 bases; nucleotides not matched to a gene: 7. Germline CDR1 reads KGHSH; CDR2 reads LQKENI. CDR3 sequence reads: CASSSTSGPYNEQFF. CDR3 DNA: TGTGCCAGCTCCTCCACTAGCGGGCCGTACAATGAGCAGTTCTTC. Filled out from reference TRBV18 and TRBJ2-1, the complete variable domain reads NAGVMQNPRHLVRRRGQEARLRCSPMKGHSHVYWYRQLPEEGLKFMVYLQKENIIDESGMPKERFSAEFPKEGPSILRIQQVVRGDSAAYFCASSSTSGPYNEQFFGPGTRLTVL.

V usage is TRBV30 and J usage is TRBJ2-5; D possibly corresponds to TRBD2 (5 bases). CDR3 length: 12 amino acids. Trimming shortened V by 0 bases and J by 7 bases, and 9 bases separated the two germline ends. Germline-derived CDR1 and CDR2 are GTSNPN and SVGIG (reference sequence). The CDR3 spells CAWSVTRGTQYF. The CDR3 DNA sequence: TGTGCCTGGAGTGTGACCCGGGGGACCCAGTACTTC.

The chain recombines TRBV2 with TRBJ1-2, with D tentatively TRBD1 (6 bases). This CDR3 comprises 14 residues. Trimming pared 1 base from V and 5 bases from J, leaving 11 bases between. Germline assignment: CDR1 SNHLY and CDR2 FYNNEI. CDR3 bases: TGTGCCAGCAGTGAAGGCAGGGGTTTATATGGCTACACCTTC. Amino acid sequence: CASSEGRGLYGYTF. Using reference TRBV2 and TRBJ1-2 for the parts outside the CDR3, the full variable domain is EPEVTQTPSHQVTQMGQEVILRCVPISNHLYFYWYRQILGQKVEFLVSFYNNEISEKSEIFDDQFSVERPDGSNFTLKIRSTKLEDSAMYFCASSEGRGLYGYTFGSGTRLTVV.

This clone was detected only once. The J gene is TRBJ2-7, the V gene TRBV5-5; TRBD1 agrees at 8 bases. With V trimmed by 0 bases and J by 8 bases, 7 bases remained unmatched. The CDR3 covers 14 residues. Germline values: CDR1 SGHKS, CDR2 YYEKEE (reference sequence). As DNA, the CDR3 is TGTGCCAGCAGCTTGGAGGGGACAGGCTTTAAGCAGTACTTC. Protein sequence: CASSLEGTGFKQYF.

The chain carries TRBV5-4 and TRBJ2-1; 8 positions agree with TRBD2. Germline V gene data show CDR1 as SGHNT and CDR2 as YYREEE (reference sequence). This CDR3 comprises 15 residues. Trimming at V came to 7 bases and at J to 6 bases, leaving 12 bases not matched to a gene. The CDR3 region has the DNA TGTGCCAGCTGCATCCAAAGCGGGGGTCCCAATGAGCAGTTCTTC. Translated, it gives CASCIQSGGPNEQFF.

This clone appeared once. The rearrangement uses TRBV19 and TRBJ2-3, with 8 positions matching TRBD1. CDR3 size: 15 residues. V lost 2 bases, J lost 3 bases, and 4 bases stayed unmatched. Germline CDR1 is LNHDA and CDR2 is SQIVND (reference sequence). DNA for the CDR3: TGTGCCAGTAGTATACCCGGGACAGGTACAGATACGCAGTATTTT. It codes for CASSIPGTGTDTQYF. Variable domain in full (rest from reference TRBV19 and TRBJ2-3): DGGITQSPKYLFRKEGQNVTLSCEQNLNHDAMYWYRQDPGQGLRLIYYSQIVNDFQKGDIAEGYSVSREKKESFPLTVTSAQKNPTAFYLCASSIPGTGTDTQYFGPGTRLTVL.

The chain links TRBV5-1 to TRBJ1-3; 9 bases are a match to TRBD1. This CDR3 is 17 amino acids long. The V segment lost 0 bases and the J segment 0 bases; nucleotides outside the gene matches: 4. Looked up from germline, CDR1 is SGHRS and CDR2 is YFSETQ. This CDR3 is CASSLEGTGSSGNTIYF. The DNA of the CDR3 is TGCGCCAGCAGCTTGGAAGGGACAGGGAGCTCTGGAAACACCATATATTTT.

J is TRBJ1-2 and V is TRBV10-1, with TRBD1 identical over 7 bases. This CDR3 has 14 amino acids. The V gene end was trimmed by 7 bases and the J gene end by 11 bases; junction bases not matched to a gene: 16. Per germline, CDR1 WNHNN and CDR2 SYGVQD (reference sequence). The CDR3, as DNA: TGCGCCAGCACTTTAAGGACAGGCCTGGGCGGTTACACCTTC. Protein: CASTLRTGLGGYTF.

The CDR3 DNA sequence: TGTGCCAGCAGCACCACAACAGGGACTGGAAACACCATATATTTT. Amino acids: CASSTTTGTGNTIYF. The chain recombines TRBV11-1 with TRBJ1-3; a possible D gene is TRBD1 (6 bases). Germline CDR1 SGHAT, CDR2 FQDESV (reference sequence). The ends were cut back, 5 bases at V and 2 bases at J, with 13 bases in the middle. The CDR3 length is 15 residues.

The CDR3 nucleotides read TGTGCCAGCAGTGTGTTGGCACGGGAAGGCTACACCTTC. Protein: CASSVLAREGYTF. The chain combines TRBV2 with TRBJ1-2; D is undetermined. Trimming shortened V by 4 bases and J by 8 bases, and 14 bases separated the two germline ends. Germline V gene lookup returns CDR1 SNHLY and CDR2 FYNNEI. There are 13 residues in the CDR3.

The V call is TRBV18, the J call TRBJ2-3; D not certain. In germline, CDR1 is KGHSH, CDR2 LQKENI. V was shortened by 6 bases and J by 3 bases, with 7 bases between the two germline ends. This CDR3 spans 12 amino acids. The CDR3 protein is CASSPGTDTQYF. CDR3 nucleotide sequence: TGTGCCAGCTCCCCCGGGACAGATACGCAGTATTTT.

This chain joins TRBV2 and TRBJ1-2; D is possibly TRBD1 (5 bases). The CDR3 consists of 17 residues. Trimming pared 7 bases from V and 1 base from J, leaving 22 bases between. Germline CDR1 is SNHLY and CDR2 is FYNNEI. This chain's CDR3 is CASNRVGGLFSNYGYTF. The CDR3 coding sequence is TGTGCCAGCAACCGCGTCGGGGGTTTATTTAGTAACTATGGCTACACCTTC. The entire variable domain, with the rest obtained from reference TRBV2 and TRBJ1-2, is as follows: EPEVTQTPSHQVTQMGQEVILRCVPISNHLYFYWYRQILGQKVEFLVSFYNNEISEKSEIFDDQFSVERPDGSNFTLKIRSTKLEDSAMYFCASNRVGGLFSNYGYTFGSGTRLTVV.

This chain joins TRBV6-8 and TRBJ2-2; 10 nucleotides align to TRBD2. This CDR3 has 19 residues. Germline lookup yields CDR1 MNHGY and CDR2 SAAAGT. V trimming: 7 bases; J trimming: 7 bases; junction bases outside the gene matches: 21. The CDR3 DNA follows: TGTGCCAGCACCCATAGAAGTAGCGGGAGGCCCGACGAGGTCGGGGAGCTGTTTTTT. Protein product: CASTHRSSGRPDEVGELFF.

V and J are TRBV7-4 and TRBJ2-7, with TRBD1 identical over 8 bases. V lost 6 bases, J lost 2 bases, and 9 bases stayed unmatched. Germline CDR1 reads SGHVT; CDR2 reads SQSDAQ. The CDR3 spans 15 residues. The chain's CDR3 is CASSSTRDRTYEQYF. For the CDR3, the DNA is TGTGCCAGCAGTTCAACCCGGGACAGGACCTACGAGCAGTACTTC.

The CDR3 reads CASTPPGGRMNTEAFF. The CDR3 coding sequence is TGTGCCAGTACTCCTCCGGGGGGAAGAATGAACACTGAAGCTTTCTTT. The genes are TRBV19 and TRBJ1-1; D is perhaps TRBD1 (5 bases). Germline values: CDR1 LNHDA, CDR2 SQIVND (reference sequence). The CDR3 is 16 residues long. Trimming cost V 7 bases and J 0 bases, with 18 bases left between them.